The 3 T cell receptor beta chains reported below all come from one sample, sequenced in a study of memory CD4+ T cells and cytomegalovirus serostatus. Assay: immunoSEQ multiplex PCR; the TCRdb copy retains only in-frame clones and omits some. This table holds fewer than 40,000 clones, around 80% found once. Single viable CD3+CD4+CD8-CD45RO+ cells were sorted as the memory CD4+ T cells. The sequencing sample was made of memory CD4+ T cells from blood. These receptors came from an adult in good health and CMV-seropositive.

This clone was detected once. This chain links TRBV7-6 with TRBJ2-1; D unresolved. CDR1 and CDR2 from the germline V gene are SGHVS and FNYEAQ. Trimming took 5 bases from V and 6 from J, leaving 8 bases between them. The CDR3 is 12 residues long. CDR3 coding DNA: TGTGCCAGCAGCACCACGACCAATGAGCAGTTCTTC. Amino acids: CASSTTTNEQFF.

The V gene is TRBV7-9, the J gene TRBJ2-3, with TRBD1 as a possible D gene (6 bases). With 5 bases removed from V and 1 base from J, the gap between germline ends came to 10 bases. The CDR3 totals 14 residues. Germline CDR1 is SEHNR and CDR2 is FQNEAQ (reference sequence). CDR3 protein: CASSPRGGTDTQYF. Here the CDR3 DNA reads TGTGCCAGCAGCCCCAGGGGCGGCACAGATACGCAGTATTTT.

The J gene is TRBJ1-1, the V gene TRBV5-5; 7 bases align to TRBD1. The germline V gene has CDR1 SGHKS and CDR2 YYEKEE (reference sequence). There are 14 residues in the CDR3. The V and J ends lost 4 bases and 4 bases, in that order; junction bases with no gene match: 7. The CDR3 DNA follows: TGTGCCAGCAGCGCTCCGAACAGGGGCACTGAAGCTTTCTTT. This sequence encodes CASSAPNRGTEAFF. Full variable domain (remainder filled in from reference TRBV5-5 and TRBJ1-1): DAGVTQSPTHLIKTRGQQVTLRCSPISGHKSVSWYQQVLGQGPQFIFQYYEKEERGRGNFPDRFSARQFPNYSSELNVNALLLGDSALYLCASSAPNRGTEAFFGQGTRLTVV.